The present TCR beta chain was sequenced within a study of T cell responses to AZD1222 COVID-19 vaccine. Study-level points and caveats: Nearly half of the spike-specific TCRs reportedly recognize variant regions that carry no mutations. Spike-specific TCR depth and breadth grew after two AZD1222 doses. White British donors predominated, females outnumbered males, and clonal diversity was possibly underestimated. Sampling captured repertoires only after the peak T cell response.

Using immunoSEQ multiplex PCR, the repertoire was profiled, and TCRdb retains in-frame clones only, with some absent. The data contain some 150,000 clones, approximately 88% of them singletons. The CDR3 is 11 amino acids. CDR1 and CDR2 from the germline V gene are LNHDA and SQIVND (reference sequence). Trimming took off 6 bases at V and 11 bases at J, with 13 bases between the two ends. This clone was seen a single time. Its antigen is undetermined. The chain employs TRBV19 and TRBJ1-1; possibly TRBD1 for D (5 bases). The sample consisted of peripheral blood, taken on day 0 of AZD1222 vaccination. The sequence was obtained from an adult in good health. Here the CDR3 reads CASRRLRGAFF. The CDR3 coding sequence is TGTGCCAGTAGAAGGCTCCGGGGGGCTTTCTTT.